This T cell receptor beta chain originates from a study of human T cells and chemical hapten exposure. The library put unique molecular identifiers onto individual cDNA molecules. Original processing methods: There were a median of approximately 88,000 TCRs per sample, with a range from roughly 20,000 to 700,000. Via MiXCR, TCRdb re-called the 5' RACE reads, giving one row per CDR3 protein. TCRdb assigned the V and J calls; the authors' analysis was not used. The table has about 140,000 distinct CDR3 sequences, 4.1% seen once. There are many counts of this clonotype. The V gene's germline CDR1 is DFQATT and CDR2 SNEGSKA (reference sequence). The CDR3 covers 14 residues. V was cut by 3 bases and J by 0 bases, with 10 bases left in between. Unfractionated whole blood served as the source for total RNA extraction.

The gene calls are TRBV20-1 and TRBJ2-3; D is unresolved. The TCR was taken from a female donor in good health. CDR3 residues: CSARDQFSTDTQYF. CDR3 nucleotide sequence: TGCAGTGCTAGGGACCAGTTTAGCACAGATACGCAGTATTTT.